A single sample gave rise to the 26 T cell receptor beta chains below, sequenced in a study of OX40 agonist ivuxolimab in advanced cancers. Only in-frame clones appear in the TCRdb table, and some are missing; sequencing was by immunoSEQ multiplex PCR. This sample yields tens of thousands of clones, of which roughly 84% are seen a single time; 5.5% to 7.5% belongs to the top ten. The specimen was CD4+ or CD8+ T cells sorted from blood, collected in a trial of the OX40 agonist ivuxolimab. The origin of the receptors is an adult with an advanced solid tumor such as melanoma, head and neck, liver or kidney cancer.

This sequence joins TRBV19 and TRBJ2-2; D is unclear. The germline V gene has CDR1 LNHDA and CDR2 SQIVND (reference sequence). This CDR3 contains 14 residues. With 3 bases removed from V and 2 bases from J, the gap between germline ends came to 7 bases. The CDR3 sequence is CASSMQTNTGELFF. The CDR3 nucleotides read TGTGCCAGTAGTATGCAGACAAACACCGGGGAGCTGTTTTTT.

V and J are TRBV4-3 and TRBJ2-1; 8 nucleotides agree with TRBD1. Germline V gives CDR1 LGHNA, CDR2 YSLEER. The CDR3 runs 17 residues. V dropped 0 bases and J dropped 2; count of bases not matched to a gene: 6. CDR3 nucleotides: TGCGCCAGCAGCCAAGATCCAGGGGACAGGACCTACAATGAGCAGTTCTTC. Protein: CASSQDPGDRTYNEQFF.

The table lists this clone with a few counts. This sequence joins TRBV30 and TRBJ1-3; no clear D. The CDR3 has 13 residues. The ends were cut back, 0 bases at V and 5 bases at J, with 8 bases in the middle. From germline, CDR1 is GTSNPN and CDR2 SVGIG (reference sequence). CDR3 region: CAWSVNGRNTIYF. As DNA, the CDR3 is TGTGCCTGGAGTGTGAACGGTCGAAACACCATATATTTT.

The chain couples TRBV7-6 to TRBJ2-5; D remains ambiguous. Germline lookup yields CDR1 SGHVS and CDR2 FNYEAQ. Trimming removed 0 bases from V and 4 bases from J, with 6 bases in between. This CDR3 comprises 13 residues. CDR3 residues: CASSLAATETQYF. Written as DNA, the CDR3 is TGTGCCAGCAGCTTAGCGGCGACAGAGACCCAGTACTTC.

The J gene is TRBJ1-1, the V gene TRBV4-1; 11 bases match TRBD1. The germline CDR1 and CDR2 sequences are MGHRA and YSYEKL. The length of the CDR3 is 14 residues. Losses at the gene ends were 8 bases for V and 1 base for J; bases not matched to a gene: 3. CDR3 residues: CASRDRGRNTEAFF. The CDR3 DNA reads as TGCGCCAGCCGGGACAGGGGGAGGAACACTGAAGCTTTCTTT.

This clone was seen just once. This chain uses TRBV7-9 with TRBJ1-4; no clear D. Germline V gene data show CDR1 as SEHNR and CDR2 as FQNEAQ (reference sequence). This CDR3 region has 15 residues. Trimming left V 4 bases short and J 7 bases short, with 16 bases between. CDR3 nucleotide sequence: TGTGCCAGCAGCTCGTGGGCCGGGGAGATTGAAAAACTGTTTTTT. Encoded protein: CASSSWAGEIEKLFF.

The V call is TRBV6-6, the J call TRBJ1-2; D might be TRBD1 (5 bases). Trimming took off 2 bases at V and 8 bases at J, with 9 bases between the two ends. Germline V lookup: CDR1 MNHNY, CDR2 SVGAGI (reference sequence). The CDR3 consists of 12 residues. The DNA of the CDR3 is TGTGCCAGCAGTTACGGGGGATGGGGCTACACCTTC. Translated, it gives CASSYGGWGYTF.

The chain employs TRBV9 and TRBJ1-6; no firm D call. V was cut by 0 bases and J by 9 bases, with 13 bases left in between. From germline, CDR1 is SGDLS and CDR2 YYNGEE. This CDR3 contains 15 residues. As DNA, the CDR3 is TGTGCCAGCAGCGTAGCTGACGGGGTTGCTTCACCCCTCCACTTT. Protein sequence: CASSVADGVASPLHF. The whole variable domain, remainder taken from reference TRBV9 and TRBJ1-6, is DSGVTQTPKHLITATGQRVTLRCSPRSGDLSVYWYQQSLDQGLQFLIQYYNGEERAKGNILERFSAQQFPDLHSELNLSSLELGDSALYFCASSVADGVASPLHFGNGTRLTVT.

The chain employs TRBV9 and TRBJ1-1; unclear D gene. Trimming shortened V by 0 bases and J by 1 base, and 10 bases separated the two germline ends. Per germline, CDR1 SGDLS and CDR2 YYNGEE. This CDR3 spans 15 amino acids. The CDR3 DNA is TGTGCCAGCAGCGTAGATCCCCAAAAGAACACTGAAGCTTTCTTT. Translated, it gives CASSVDPQKNTEAFF.

V and J are TRBV7-9 and TRBJ2-2; perhaps TRBD1 as D (6 bases). This CDR3 comprises 16 residues. Per the germline V gene, CDR1 is SEHNR and CDR2 is FQNEAQ (reference sequence). The V end lost 6 bases, the J end lost 1 base, and 15 bases lay between the germline ends. The CDR3 spells CASSLTGTWNTGELFF. The CDR3 nucleotides read TGTGCCAGCAGTCTCACCGGGACATGGAACACCGGGGAGCTGTTTTTT.

This chain connects TRBV30 to TRBJ2-1; TRBD2 is a possible D gene (6 bases). The V end lost 5 bases, the J end lost 5 bases, and 10 bases lay between the germline ends. CDR3 length: 12 residues. The germline V gene has CDR1 GTSNPN and CDR2 SVGIG (reference sequence). CDR3 in DNA: TGTGCCTGGGGAGGGTTCAACAATGAGCAGTTCTTC. This encodes CAWGGFNNEQFF. Using reference TRBV30 and TRBJ2-1 for the parts outside the CDR3, the full variable domain is SQTIHQWPATLVQPVGSPLSLECTVEGTSNPNLYWYRQAAGRGLQLLFYSVGIGQISSEVPQNLSASRPQDRQFILSSKKLLLSDSGFYLCAWGGFNNEQFFGPGTRLTVL.

As concerns this clone: The germline gene is not matched at one end of the junction; a read error may be the cause. The J gene is TRBJ1-5, the V gene TRBV4-1; no reliable D call. The V gene's germline CDR1 is MGHRA and CDR2 YSYEKL. The CDR3 runs 14 residues. The CDR3, as DNA: TGCGCCAGCAGCCAGAGGCCACTAAATCAACCCCAGCATTTT. Residues: CASSQRPLNQPQHF.

There are a few counts of this clone. V and J are TRBV6-5 and TRBJ1-2; TRBD1 matches 9 bases. Germline CDR1 and CDR2: MNHEY and SVGAGI. Trimming removed 4 bases from V and 6 bases from J; junction bases left unmatched: 6. The CDR3 has 14 amino acids. The CDR3 loop reads CASSSGTGRHGYTF. CDR3 DNA sequence: TGTGCCAGCAGTTCCGGGACAGGGCGTCATGGCTACACCTTC.

This chain connects TRBV30 to TRBJ1-3, with unresolved D. The V and J ends lost 0 bases and 0 bases respectively, with 15 bases between them. The CDR3 spans 17 residues. Germline CDR1 is GTSNPN and CDR2 is SVGIG (reference sequence). This CDR3 reads CAWSVSLVPTSGNTIYF. For the CDR3, the DNA is TGTGCCTGGAGTGTATCTCTTGTACCGACCTCTGGAAACACCATATATTTT. The full variable domain, rest sourced from reference TRBV30 and TRBJ1-3, is SQTIHQWPATLVQPVGSPLSLECTVEGTSNPNLYWYRQAAGRGLQLLFYSVGIGQISSEVPQNLSASRPQDRQFILSSKKLLLSDSGFYLCAWSVSLVPTSGNTIYFGEGSWLTVV.

V is TRBV7-9 and J is TRBJ2-5; 9 bases are a match to TRBD2. Germline V CDR1 and CDR2: SEHNR, FQNEAQ (reference sequence). Trimming removed 1 base from V and 3 bases from J; junction bases left unmatched: 6. The CDR3 contains 16 residues. CDR3 sequence (DNA): TGTGCCAGCAGCTTAGACCGAGCGGGAGGCGAAGAGACCCAGTACTTC. It is translated as CASSLDRAGGEETQYF.

This clone was picked up a small number of times. This chain joins TRBV7-9 and TRBJ1-2; TRBD1 might be the D (5 bases). The V and J ends lost 0 bases and 4 bases respectively, with 15 bases between them. CDR1 is SEHNR, CDR2 FQNEAQ, per germline (reference sequence). The CDR3 runs to 16 residues. The CDR3 DNA follows: TGTGCCAGCAGCTTAGCGAACCGACAGTGGATCTATGGCTACACCTTC. Protein: CASSLANRQWIYGYTF.

This clone came up once. The gene calls are TRBV7-2 and TRBJ2-7, with D tentatively TRBD2 (6 bases). Trimming shortened V by 4 bases and J by 4 bases, and 14 bases separated the two germline ends. CDR1 and CDR2 (germline): SGHTA, FQGNSA. CDR3 length equals 14 residues. CDR3 in amino acids: CASSSQIGGYEQYF. CDR3 nucleotide sequence: TGTGCCAGCAGCTCCCAAATTGGGGGGTACGAGCAGTACTTC.

The V call is TRBV6-4, the J call TRBJ1-1, with D tentatively TRBD1 (6 bases). The CDR3 is 13 amino acids. Trimming took off 3 bases at V and 4 bases at J, with 9 bases between the two ends. Germline lookup yields CDR1 MRHNA and CDR2 SNTAGT. The CDR3 nucleotides are TGTGCCAGCAGTGAACAGGGCGGCACTGAAGCTTTCTTT. It codes for CASSEQGGTEAFF.

The chain carries TRBV9 and TRBJ2-1, with D unclear. The ends were cut back, 4 bases at V and 4 bases at J, with 18 bases in the middle. Germline values: CDR1 SGDLS, CDR2 YYNGEE. This CDR3 is built from 16 residues. The DNA of the CDR3 is TGTGCCAGCAGCACCCAGCCCCAGTCCAGTTACAATGAGCAGTTCTTC. Its protein is CASSTQPQSSYNEQFF.

The chain uses TRBV4-2 and TRBJ1-2; possibly TRBD1 for D (6 bases). V gave up 1 base and J gave up 7 bases, with 13 bases separating them. Germline values: CDR1 LGHNA, CDR2 YNFKEQ. The length of the CDR3 is 14 residues. The CDR3 region is CASSQAGEASGYTF. The DNA for the CDR3 is TGTGCCAGCAGCCAAGCAGGGGAGGCGAGTGGCTACACCTTC.

The chain combines TRBV15 with TRBJ2-7, with D perhaps TRBD2 (5 bases). The CDR3 is 15 residues long. Germline CDR1 is LNHNV and CDR2 is YYDKDF (reference sequence). The V end lost 1 base, the J end lost 0 bases, and 10 bases lay between the germline ends. The CDR3 is CATSRGETASYEQYF. The CDR3 DNA reads TGTGCCACCAGCAGAGGGGAGACGGCCTCCTACGAGCAGTACTTC.

Of note for this clone: The same CDR3 can be traced to other DNA sequences in this sample. This chain uses TRBV2 with TRBJ1-5, with D possibly being TRBD1 (6 bases). The V gene lost 1 base and the J gene lost 4 bases, with 8 bases spanning the gap. Germline lookup yields CDR1 SNHLY and CDR2 FYNNEI. CDR3 size: 14 residues. DNA of the CDR3: TGTGCCAGCAGTGAAGGAAGGGGGAATCAGCCCCAGCATTTT. Its protein product is CASSEGRGNQPQHF.

This clone was recorded only once. The gene calls are TRBV19 and TRBJ1-1; TRBD1 might be the D (5 bases). CDR3 length equals 13 residues. Trimming shortened V by 6 bases and J by 3 bases, and 11 bases separated the two germline ends. CDR1 is LNHDA and CDR2 is SQIVND in the germline V gene (reference sequence). CDR3 sequence (DNA): TGTGCCAGTAGGGGACCGTGGTACACTGAAGCTTTCTTT. Protein sequence: CASRGPWYTEAFF.

The chain is built from TRBV25-1 and TRBJ1-3; 7 nucleotides agree with TRBD1. The CDR3 consists of 14 residues. V lost 8 bases to trimming and J lost 0 bases; unmatched junction nucleotides: 4. Germline CDR1 and CDR2: MGHDK and SYGVNS. CDR3 DNA sequence: TGTGCCAGCTCACGGGACAGCTCTGGAAACACCATATATTTT. It codes for CASSRDSSGNTIYF.

The chain recombines TRBV30 with TRBJ2-5; 12 nucleotides match TRBD1. The J call may be faulty, since TRBJ2-7 better matches the DNA end. The CDR3 spans 15 residues. CDR1 and CDR2 (germline): GTSNPN, SVGIG (reference sequence). The CDR3 sequence: CAWGRDRGRKSEQYF. In DNA form, the CDR3 reads TGTGCCTGGGGCCGGGACAGGGGGCGCAAAAGCGAGCAGTACTTC.

The V call is TRBV7-3, the J call TRBJ2-1, with D unclear. Germline lookup yields CDR1 SGHTA and CDR2 FQGTGA. Trimming shortened V by 0 bases and J by 9 bases, and 15 bases separated the two germline ends. The CDR3 totals 15 residues. The CDR3 DNA follows: TGTGCCAGCAGCTTAACGTGGACGACAACAGCTGAGCAGTTCTTC. Translation gives CASSLTWTTTAEQFF.